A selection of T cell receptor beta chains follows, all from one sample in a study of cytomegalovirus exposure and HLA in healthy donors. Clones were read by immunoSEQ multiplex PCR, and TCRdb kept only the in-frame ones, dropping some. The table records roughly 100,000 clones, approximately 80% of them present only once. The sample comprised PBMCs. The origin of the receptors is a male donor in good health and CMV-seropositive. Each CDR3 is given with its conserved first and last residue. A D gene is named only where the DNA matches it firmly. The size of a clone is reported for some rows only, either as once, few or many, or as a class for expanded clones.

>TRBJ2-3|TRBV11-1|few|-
CASSSPGRGDGTDTQYF
TGTGCCAGCAGCTCCCCAGGACGGGGTGACGGCACAGATACGCAGTATTTT
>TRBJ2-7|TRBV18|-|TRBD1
CASSPQGTAYEQYF
TGTGCCAGCTCACCACAAGGGACAGCGTACGAGCAGTACTTC
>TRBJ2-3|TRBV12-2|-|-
CASRFGPQGQALTSTDTQYF
TGTGCAAGTCGCTTCGGACCGCAGGGGCAGGCCCTAACTAGCACAGATACGCAGTATTTT
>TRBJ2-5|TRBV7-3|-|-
CASSLWAGRQETQYF
TGTGCCAGCAGCTTATGGGCGGGACGTCAAGAGACCCAGTACTTC
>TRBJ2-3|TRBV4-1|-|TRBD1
CASSRQGADTQYF
TGCGCCAGCAGCCGGCAGGGGGCAGATACGCAGTATTTT
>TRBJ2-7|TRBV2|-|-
CASSSEPYEQYF
TGTGCCAGCAGTTCAGAACCCTACGAGCAGTACTTC
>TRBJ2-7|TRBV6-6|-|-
CASSYGTRSYEQYF
TGTGCCAGCAGTTACGGGACTCGCTCCTACGAGCAGTACTTC
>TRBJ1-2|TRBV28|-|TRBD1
CASGPRDRVYYGYTF
TGTGCCAGCGGCCCCCGGGACAGGGTTTACTATGGCTACACCTTC
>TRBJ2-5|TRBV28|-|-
CASRSSNSGQETQYF
TGTGCCAGCAGGAGCTCAAATAGCGGCCAAGAGACCCAGTACTTC
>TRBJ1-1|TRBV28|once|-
CASSFSRTKDLDTEAFF
TGTGCCAGCAGTTTTTCCAGGACAAAAGACCTTGACACTGAAGCTTTCTTT
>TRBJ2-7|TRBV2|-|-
CASSATVYYEQYF
TGTGCCAGCAGTGCTACAGTATACTACGAGCAGTACTTC
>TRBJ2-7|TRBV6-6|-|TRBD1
CASSGDGTVGEQYF
TGTGCCAGCAGTGGGGATGGGACAGTCGGAGAGCAGTACTTC
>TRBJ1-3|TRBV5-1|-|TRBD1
CASSLPGTGAGNTIYF
TGCGCCAGCAGCTTACCCGGGACAGGGGCTGGAAACACCATATATTTT
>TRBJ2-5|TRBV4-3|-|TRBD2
CASSLEGEGETQYF
TGCGCCAGCAGCCTTGAAGGGGAGGGGGAGACCCAGTACTTC
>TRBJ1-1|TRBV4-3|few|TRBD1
CASSPKRTGELEAFF
TGCGCCAGCAGCCCAAAACGGACAGGGGAGCTTGAAGCTTTCTTT
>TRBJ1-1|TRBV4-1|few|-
CASSQGTGYTEAFF
TGCGCCAGCAGCCAAGGTACAGGGTACACTGAAGCTTTCTTT
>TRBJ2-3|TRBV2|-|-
CASSGLTNAFGF
TGTGCCAGCAGTGGCCTGACTAATGCTTTCGGTTTT
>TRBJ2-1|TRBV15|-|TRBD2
CATSRGLAGVYEQFF
TGTGCCACCAGCAGAGGACTAGCGGGAGTTTATGAGCAGTTCTTC
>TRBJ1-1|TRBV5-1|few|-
CASTRGWGENTEAFF
TGCGCCAGCACCCGTGGATGGGGCGAGAACACTGAAGCTTTCTTT
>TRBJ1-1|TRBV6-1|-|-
CASSGRSDTEAFF
TGTGCCAGCAGTGGAAGATCGGACACTGAAGCTTTCTTT
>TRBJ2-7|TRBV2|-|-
CASSEAGSSYEQYF
TGTGCCAGCAGTGAAGCTGGGTCTAGCTACGAGCAGTACTTC
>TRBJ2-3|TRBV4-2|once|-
CASSQEVGLLTDTQYF
TGTGCCAGCAGCCAAGAAGTAGGACTCCTGACAGATACGCAGTATTTT
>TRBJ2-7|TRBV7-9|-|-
CASSFRRGGITGEQYF
TGTGCCAGCAGCTTCCGAAGGGGGGGTATAACGGGAGAGCAGTACTTC
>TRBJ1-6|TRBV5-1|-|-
CASRGDDNSPLHF
TGCGCCAGCAGAGGGGATGATAATTCACCCCTCCACTTT
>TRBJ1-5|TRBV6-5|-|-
CASSYSWRNNQPQHF
TGTGCCAGCAGTTACTCATGGAGAAACAATCAGCCCCAGCATTTT
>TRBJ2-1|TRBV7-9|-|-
CASSAQGGGRVNEQFF
TGTGCCAGCAGCGCCCAGGGGGGCGGGCGGGTCAATGAGCAGTTCTTC
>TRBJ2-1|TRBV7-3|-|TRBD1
CASSPWTGGNEQFF
TGTGCCAGCAGCCCTTGGACAGGGGGCAATGAGCAGTTCTTC
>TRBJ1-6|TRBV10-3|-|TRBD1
CAISDPSGQGLNSPLHF
TGTGCCATCAGTGACCCTTCGGGACAGGGCTTGAATTCACCCCTCCACTTT
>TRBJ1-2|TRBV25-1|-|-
CASSGQLLYGYTF
TGTGCCAGCAGTGGACAGCTCCTGTATGGCTACACCTTC
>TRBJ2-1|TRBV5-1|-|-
CASSSNLGQGNEQFF
TGCGCCAGCAGCTCCAACCTTGGGCAGGGCAATGAGCAGTTCTTC
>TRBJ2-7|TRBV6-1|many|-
CASSYGLEGYF
TGTGCCAGCAGTTACGGGTTAGAGGGGTACTTC
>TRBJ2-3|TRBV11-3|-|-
CASSTDRGGIDTQYF
TGTGCCAGCAGCACAGACAGGGGAGGGATTGATACGCAGTATTTT
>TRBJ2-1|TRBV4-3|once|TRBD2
CASSQDGGGNEQFF
TGCGCCAGCAGCCAAGATGGGGGGGGCAATGAGCAGTTCTTC
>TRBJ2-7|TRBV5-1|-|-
CASSLVEGGSYEQYF
TGCGCCAGCAGCTTGGTTGAGGGAGGATCCTACGAGCAGTACTTC
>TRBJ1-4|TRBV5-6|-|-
CASSFRQTTNEKLFF
TGTGCCAGCAGCTTCAGACAGACAACTAATGAAAAACTGTTTTTT
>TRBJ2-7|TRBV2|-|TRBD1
CASSVGTALVEQYF
TGTGCCAGCAGTGTAGGGACAGCCCTGGTCGAGCAGTACTTC